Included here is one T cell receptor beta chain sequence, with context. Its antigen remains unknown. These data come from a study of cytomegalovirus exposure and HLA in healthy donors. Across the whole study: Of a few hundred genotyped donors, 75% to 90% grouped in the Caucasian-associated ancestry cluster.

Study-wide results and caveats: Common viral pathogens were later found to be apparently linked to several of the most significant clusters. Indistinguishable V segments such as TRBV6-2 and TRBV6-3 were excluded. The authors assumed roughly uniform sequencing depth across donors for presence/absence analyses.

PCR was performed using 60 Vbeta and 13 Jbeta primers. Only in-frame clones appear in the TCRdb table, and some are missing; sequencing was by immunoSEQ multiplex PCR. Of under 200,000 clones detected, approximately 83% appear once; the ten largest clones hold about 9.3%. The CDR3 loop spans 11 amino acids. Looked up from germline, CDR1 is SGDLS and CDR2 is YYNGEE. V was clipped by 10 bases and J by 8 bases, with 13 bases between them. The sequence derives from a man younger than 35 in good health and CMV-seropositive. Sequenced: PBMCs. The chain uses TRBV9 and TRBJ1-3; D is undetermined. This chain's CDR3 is CAPKLEDTIYF. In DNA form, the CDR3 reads TGTGCCCCCAAACTAGAGGACACCATATATTTT.